Each of the 28 T cell receptor beta chains below was sequenced from the same sample in a study of T cell responses to AZD1222 COVID-19 vaccine. The protocol was immunoSEQ multiplex PCR, while the TCRdb copy is restricted to in-frame clones and leaves out a portion. The sample yields more than 85,000 clones, over 85% seen once. The starting material was peripheral blood, obtained 28 days after the second AZD1222 dose. These receptors were taken from an adult who received the AZD1222 COVID-19 vaccine.

A single count supports this clone. J is TRBJ2-6 and V is TRBV6-5; D unclear. CDR3 length equals 15 residues. CDR1 and CDR2 (germline): MNHEY, SVGAGI. V lost 6 bases and J 0 bases, leaving 9 bases between the germline ends. The CDR3 loop reads CASRNIISGANVLTF. CDR3 DNA: TGTGCCAGCAGGAATATCATCTCTGGGGCCAACGTCCTGACTTTC.

The J gene is TRBJ1-5, the V gene TRBV27; possible D gene TRBD1, 6 bases. The germline V gene has CDR1 MNHEY and CDR2 SMNVEV (reference sequence). CDR3 length: 14 amino acids. Trimming left V 6 bases short and J 0 bases short, with 9 bases between. The CDR3 DNA sequence: TGTGCCAGCAGCTGGACAGATAGCAATCAGCCCCAGCATTTT. Protein: CASSWTDSNQPQHF.

The V gene is TRBV7-8, the J gene TRBJ1-5; TRBD1 is a possible D gene (5 bases). Looked up from germline, CDR1 is SGHVS and CDR2 is FQNEAQ. V shed 1 base and J shed 4 bases, with 17 bases lying between them. The CDR3 runs 17 residues. The CDR3 spells CASSLEGTGTVNQPQHF. For the CDR3, the DNA is TGTGCCAGCAGCTTAGAGGGTACCGGGACGGTTAATCAGCCCCAGCATTTT.

The V gene is TRBV27, the J gene TRBJ1-1; D might be TRBD1 (5 bases). Trimming pared 6 bases from V and 4 bases from J, leaving 9 bases between. The CDR3 spans 12 residues. Germline lookup yields CDR1 MNHEY and CDR2 SMNVEV (reference sequence). The CDR3 region has the DNA TGTGCCAGCAGCGGGGGAGGCACTGAAGCTTTCTTT. It specifies CASSGGGTEAFF.

The CDR3, as DNA: TGTGCCAGCAGTTCGGACAGGGGGCTTAATTCACCCCTCCACTTT. Amino acids: CASSSDRGLNSPLHF. This rearrangement joins TRBV28 to TRBJ1-6; 11 nucleotides agree with TRBD1. The V gene end was trimmed by 4 bases and the J gene end by 6 bases; junction bases not matched to a gene: 2. The CDR3 is made up of 15 amino acids. Germline CDR1 MDHEN, CDR2 SYDVKM. Full variable domain (remainder filled in from reference TRBV28 and TRBJ1-6): DVKVTQSSRYLVKRTGEKVFLECVQDMDHENMFWYRQDPGLGLRLIYFSYDVKMKEKGDIPEGYSVSREKKERFSLILESASTNQTSMYLCASSSDRGLNSPLHFGNGTRLTVT.

The J gene is TRBJ1-2, the V gene TRBV4-1, with 12 bases that match TRBD1. This CDR3 is 17 amino acids long. Germline CDR1 and CDR2: MGHRA and YSYEKL. Trimming cost V 0 bases and J 8 bases; bases outside gene matches: 10. CDR3 in amino acids: CASSQDFGTGGASGYTF. The CDR3 DNA is TGCGCCAGCAGCCAAGACTTCGGGACAGGGGGCGCGAGCGGCTACACCTTC.

The chain employs TRBV5-1 and TRBJ2-7; D may match TRBD1 or TRBD2 (6 bases each). The CDR3 spans 14 residues. CDR1 is SGHRS, CDR2 YFSETQ, per germline. Trimming left V 5 bases short and J 3 bases short, with 15 bases between. The CDR3 sequence is CASSTWRGVYEQYF. As DNA, the CDR3 is TGCGCCAGCAGTACGTGGAGGGGGGTCTACGAGCAGTACTTC.

This sequence joins TRBV5-3 and TRBJ2-5; TRBD2 matches at 10 bases. TRBV5-3 is labeled an ORF, and its function is uncertain. This CDR3 has 18 amino acids. After removal of 2 bases from V and 3 bases from J, the junction contained 13 bases not matched to a gene. The CDR3 here is CARSFRFKRGGSEETQYF. In DNA, the CDR3 is TGTGCCAGAAGCTTCAGGTTCAAGCGGGGGGGATCAGAAGAGACCCAGTACTTC.

This rearrangement joins TRBV4-1 to TRBJ1-2; D unresolved. The germline V and J ends were trimmed by 1 base and 4 bases, with 13 bases remaining between them. The CDR3 loop spans 15 amino acids. CDR1 is MGHRA, CDR2 YSYEKL, per germline. Written as DNA, the CDR3 is TGCGCCAGCAGCCAAGTCAGTCGGCGGATCTATGGCTACACCTTC. Translation: CASSQVSRRIYGYTF.

This clone was picked up one time. The V gene is TRBV24-1, the J gene TRBJ2-5; D might be TRBD1 or TRBD2, each matching 6 bases. CDR3 length equals 15 residues. V was cut by 5 bases and J by 1 base, with 13 bases left in between. Looked up from germline, CDR1 is KGHDR and CDR2 is SFDVKD. CDR3 bases: TGTGCCACCAGTGGGGGGGCGAGTATCCAAGAGACCCAGTACTTC. It is translated as CATSGGASIQETQYF.

V and J are TRBV19 and TRBJ1-5; 8 bases map to TRBD1. The V gene end was trimmed by 5 bases and the J gene end by 6 bases; junction bases not matched to a gene: 3. The CDR3 length is 13 residues. CDR1 is LNHDA, CDR2 SQIVND, per germline (reference sequence). The CDR3 DNA follows: TGTGCCAGTAGTCAGGGGGCGACTCAGCCCCAGCATTTT. This encodes CASSQGATQPQHF.

The chain carries TRBV19 and TRBJ1-6; 7 bases align to TRBD1. Germline CDR1 is LNHDA and CDR2 is SQIVND (reference sequence). This CDR3 comprises 13 residues. Trimming cost V 7 bases and J 7 bases; bases outside gene matches: 4. The CDR3 spells CASTRDSNSPLHF. For the CDR3, the DNA is TGTGCCAGTACCCGGGACAGCAATTCACCCCTCCACTTT.

The chain joins TRBV5-6 to TRBJ1-1; TRBD1 matches at 8 bases. The germline V gene has CDR1 SGHDT and CDR2 YYEEEE. The CDR3 sequence is 14 residues long. The V segment lost 9 bases and the J segment 4 bases; nucleotides outside the gene matches: 11. CDR3 bases: TGTGCCACCTCACTGGGGGACAGGCTCACTGAAGCTTTCTTT. Protein: CATSLGDRLTEAFF.

The sample holds one count of this clone. The chain joins TRBV7-3 to TRBJ1-1, with 7 bases that match TRBD1. Germline V gene lookup returns CDR1 SGHTA and CDR2 FQGTGA. Unmatched junction bases numbered 3, after V lost 2 bases and J lost 3 bases. There are 14 residues in the CDR3. The CDR3 loop reads CASSLQGEDTEAFF. DNA for the CDR3: TGTGCCAGCAGCTTACAGGGGGAAGACACTGAAGCTTTCTTT.

V is TRBV9 and J is TRBJ2-1; 9 bases line up with TRBD1. Looked up from germline, CDR1 is SGDLS and CDR2 is YYNGEE. The CDR3 runs 16 residues. V trimming: 1 base; J trimming: 8 bases; junction bases outside the gene matches: 10. In DNA, the CDR3 is TGTGCCAGCAGCGTATCTGCCGGGACAGGGTACGATGAGCAGTTCTTC. Translated, it gives CASSVSAGTGYDEQFF. Based on the CDR3 plus reference TRBV9 and TRBJ2-1, the full variable domain is DSGVTQTPKHLITATGQRVTLRCSPRSGDLSVYWYQQSLDQGLQFLIQYYNGEERAKGNILERFSAQQFPDLHSELNLSSLELGDSALYFCASSVSAGTGYDEQFFGPGTRLTVL.

This chain links TRBV3-1 (or the pseudogene TRBV3-2) with TRBJ2-5; weak D call: TRBD1 (6 bases). V was cut by 2 bases and J by 4 bases, with 14 bases left in between. The CDR3 contains 15 residues. Germline assignment: CDR1 LGHDT and CDR2 YNNKEL (reference sequence). The CDR3 DNA reads TGTGCCAGCAGCCAAACCCCCCAGGGGAGAGAGACCCAGTACTTC. As protein: CASSQTPQGRETQYF.

The J gene is TRBJ1-1, the V gene TRBV7-3; possible D gene TRBD1, 5 bases. Trimming cost V 4 bases and J 1 base, with 28 bases left between them. Looked up from germline, CDR1 is SGHTA and CDR2 is FQGTGA. The CDR3 extends over 20 amino acids. The CDR3 here is CASSSFRTPRVGEGNTEAFF. The CDR3 coding sequence is TGTGCCAGCAGCTCCTTTAGGACGCCCAGGGTTGGAGAGGGGAACACTGAAGCTTTCTTT. Together with reference TRBV7-3 and TRBJ1-1, the CDR3 gives the full variable domain: GAGVSQTPSNKVTEKGKYVELRCDPISGHTALYWYRQSLGQGPEFLIYFQGTGAADDSGLPNDRFFAVRPEGSVSTLKIQRTERGDSAVYLCASSSFRTPRVGEGNTEAFFGQGTRLTVV.

The chain recombines TRBV5-1 with TRBJ1-2, with D unresolved. Trimming removed 3 bases from V and 2 bases from J, with 8 bases in between. This CDR3 has 13 residues. Germline V lookup: CDR1 SGHRS, CDR2 YFSETQ. The CDR3 reads CASSYTANYGYTF. CDR3 DNA: TGCGCCAGCAGCTACACAGCGAACTATGGCTACACCTTC.

V is TRBV7-2 and J is TRBJ1-5, with a possible D match to TRBD1 (5 bases). V lost 5 bases and J 1 base, leaving 12 bases between the germline ends. Germline CDR1 is SGHTA and CDR2 is FQGNSA. This CDR3 comprises 15 residues. As DNA, the CDR3 is TGTGCCAGCAGCCCCCAGCGGGACAGCAATCAGCCCCAGCATTTT. Residues: CASSPQRDSNQPQHF.

This clone was detected once. The chain joins TRBV18 to TRBJ1-1, with unresolved D. Germline values: CDR1 KGHSH, CDR2 LQKENI. There are 16 residues in the CDR3. V lost 3 bases, J lost 0 bases, and 14 bases lay in between. The CDR3 DNA sequence: TGTGCCAGCTCACCCAAGCAACAGACATTGAACACTGAAGCTTTCTTT. Translating it yields CASSPKQQTLNTEAFF.

J is TRBJ2-5 and V is TRBV15; D remains ambiguous. With 7 bases removed from V and 5 bases from J, the gap between germline ends came to 17 bases. The CDR3 extends over 14 amino acids. From germline, CDR1 is LNHNV and CDR2 YYDKDF (reference sequence). The chain's CDR3 is CATTPEIDRETQYF. DNA of the CDR3: TGTGCCACCACCCCGGAAATTGATCGGGAGACCCAGTACTTC.

The V gene is TRBV6-5, the J gene TRBJ1-2, with TRBD1 matching 7 bases. V shed 6 bases, J shed 6 bases, and the junction held 10 bases outside the gene matches. The CDR3 is 14 residues long. Looked up from germline, CDR1 is MNHEY and CDR2 is SVGAGI. The CDR3 protein is CASRTFQGVHGYTF. The CDR3 bases are TGTGCCAGCAGAACCTTCCAGGGGGTACATGGCTACACCTTC.

The CDR3 here is CASGLGQGLYYGYTF. The CDR3 DNA follows: TGTGCTAGTGGTTTGGGACAGGGGTTATACTATGGCTACACCTTC. The V and J genes are TRBV12-5 and TRBJ1-2; 8 positions agree with TRBD1. With 1 base clipped from V and 3 bases from J, the junction kept 4 bases outside the gene matches. The length of the CDR3 is 15 residues. In germline, CDR1 is LGHNT, CDR2 FRNRAP.

The chain carries TRBV9 and TRBJ2-1; 16 nucleotides line up with TRBD2. Unmatched junction bases numbered 4, after V lost 3 bases and J lost 7 bases. Germline CDR1 SGDLS, CDR2 YYNGEE. This CDR3 contains 16 residues. Written as DNA, the CDR3 is TGTGCCAGCAGCGCGCCGGGACTAGCGGGAGGGAATGAGCAGTTCTTC. Its translation is CASSAPGLAGGNEQFF.

This clone was counted once. The chain is built from TRBV7-9 and TRBJ2-3, with TRBD1 matching over 8 bases. CDR1 and CDR2 from the germline V gene are SEHNR and FQNEAQ (reference sequence). The CDR3 spans 15 residues. The V gene end was trimmed by 1 base and the J gene end by 3 bases; junction bases not matched to a gene: 3. The DNA of the CDR3 is TGTGCCAGCAGCTTAGGGACAGGGAGTACAGATACGCAGTATTTT. Encoded protein: CASSLGTGSTDTQYF.

The rearrangement links TRBV11-1 to TRBJ2-7; either TRBD1 or TRBD2 may fit D (5 bases each). Deletions cut 0 bases from V and 6 bases from J, with 9 bases between. This CDR3 contains 13 residues. CDR1 and CDR2 (germline): SGHAT, FQDESV (reference sequence). CDR3 sequence: CASSLARESEQYF. The DNA of the CDR3 is TGTGCCAGCAGCTTAGCCAGGGAGTCCGAGCAGTACTTC.

J is TRBJ2-3 and V is TRBV5-1; 9 positions match TRBD2. CDR3 size: 15 residues. Germline V gene data show CDR1 as SGHRS and CDR2 as YFSETQ. J gave up 4 bases and V 0 bases, and 3 bases lay outside the gene matches. CDR3 sequence reads: CASSLGGGVADTQYF. Written as DNA, the CDR3 is TGCGCCAGCAGCTTGGGCGGGGGGGTCGCAGATACGCAGTATTTT.

V gene TRBV18 combines with J gene TRBJ2-1, with D possibly TRBD2 on 5 matching bases. Germline CDR1 reads KGHSH; CDR2 reads LQKENI. Trimming removed 6 bases from V and 7 bases from J, with 16 bases in between. The length of the CDR3 is 14 residues. The chain's CDR3 is CASSPERSGNEQFF. CDR3 bases: TGTGCCAGCTCCCCAGAGAGGTCGGGGAATGAGCAGTTCTTC.